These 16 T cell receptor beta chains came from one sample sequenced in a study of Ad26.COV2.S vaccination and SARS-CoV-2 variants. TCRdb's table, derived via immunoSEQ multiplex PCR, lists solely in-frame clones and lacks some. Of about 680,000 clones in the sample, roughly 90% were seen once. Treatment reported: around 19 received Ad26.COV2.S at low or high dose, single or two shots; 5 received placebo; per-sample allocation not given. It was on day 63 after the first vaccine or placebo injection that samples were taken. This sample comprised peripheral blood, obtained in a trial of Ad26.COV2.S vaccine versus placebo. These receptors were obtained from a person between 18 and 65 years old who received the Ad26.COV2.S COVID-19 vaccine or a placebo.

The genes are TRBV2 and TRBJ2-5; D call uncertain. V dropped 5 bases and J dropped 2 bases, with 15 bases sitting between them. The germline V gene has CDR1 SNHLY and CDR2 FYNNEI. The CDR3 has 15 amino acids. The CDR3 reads CASSSRTVIQETQYF. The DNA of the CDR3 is TGTGCCAGCAGTTCTCGGACCGTAATTCAAGAGACCCAGTACTTC.

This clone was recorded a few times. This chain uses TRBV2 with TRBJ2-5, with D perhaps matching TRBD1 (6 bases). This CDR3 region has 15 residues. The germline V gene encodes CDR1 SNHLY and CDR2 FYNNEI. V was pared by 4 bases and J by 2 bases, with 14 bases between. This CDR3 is CASSGLGAGQETQYF. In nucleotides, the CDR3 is TGTGCCAGCAGTGGTCTGGGGGCCGGGCAAGAGACCCAGTACTTC.

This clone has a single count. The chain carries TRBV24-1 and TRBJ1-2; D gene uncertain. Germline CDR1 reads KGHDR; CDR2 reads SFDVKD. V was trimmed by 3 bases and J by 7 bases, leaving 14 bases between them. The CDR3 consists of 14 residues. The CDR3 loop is CATSDASARGGYTF. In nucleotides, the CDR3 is TGTGCCACCAGTGATGCATCAGCTCGGGGTGGCTACACCTTC.

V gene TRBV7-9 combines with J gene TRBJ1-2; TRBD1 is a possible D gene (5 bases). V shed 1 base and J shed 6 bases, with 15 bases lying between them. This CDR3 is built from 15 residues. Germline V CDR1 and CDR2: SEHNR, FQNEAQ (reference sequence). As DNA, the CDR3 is TGTGCCAGCAGCTTAGATGGACGCCCGGGGGATGGCTACACCTTC. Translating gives CASSLDGRPGDGYTF.

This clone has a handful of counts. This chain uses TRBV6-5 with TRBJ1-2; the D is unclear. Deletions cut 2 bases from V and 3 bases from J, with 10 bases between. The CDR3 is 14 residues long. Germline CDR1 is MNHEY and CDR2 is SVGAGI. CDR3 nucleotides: TGTGCCAGCAGTTACAGCCCAGGAGACTATGGCTACACCTTC. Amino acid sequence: CASSYSPGDYGYTF.

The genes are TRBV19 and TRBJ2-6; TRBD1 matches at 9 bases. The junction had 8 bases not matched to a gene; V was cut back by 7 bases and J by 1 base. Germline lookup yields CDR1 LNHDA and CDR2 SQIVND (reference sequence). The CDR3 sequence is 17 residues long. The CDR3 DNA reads TGTGCCAGTACCCCCTCCGGGACAGGGTCTGGGGCCAACGTCCTGACTTTC. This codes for CASTPSGTGSGANVLTF.

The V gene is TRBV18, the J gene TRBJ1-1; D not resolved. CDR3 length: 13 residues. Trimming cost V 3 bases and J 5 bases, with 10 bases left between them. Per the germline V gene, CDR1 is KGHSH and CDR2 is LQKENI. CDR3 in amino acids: CASSPGGLTEAFF. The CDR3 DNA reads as TGTGCCAGCTCACCTGGCGGGTTGACTGAAGCTTTCTTT.

CDR3 protein: CASSFGAPPDTQYF. CDR3 sequence (DNA): TGCGCCAGCAGCTTTGGGGCCCCTCCAGATACGCAGTATTTT. The chain couples TRBV5-1 to TRBJ2-3; a possible D gene is TRBD1 (5 bases). This CDR3 contains 14 residues. Germline V gene lookup returns CDR1 SGHRS and CDR2 YFSETQ. The V end was cut by 2 bases, the J end by 4 bases, with 11 bases between. The full variable domain, in which reference TRBV5-1 and TRBJ2-3 provide the parts outside the CDR3, is KAGVTQTPRYLIKTRGQQVTLSCSPISGHRSVSWYQQTPGQGLQFLFEYFSETQRNKGNFPGRFSGRQFSNSRSEMNVSTLELGDSALYLCASSFGAPPDTQYFGPGTRLTVL.

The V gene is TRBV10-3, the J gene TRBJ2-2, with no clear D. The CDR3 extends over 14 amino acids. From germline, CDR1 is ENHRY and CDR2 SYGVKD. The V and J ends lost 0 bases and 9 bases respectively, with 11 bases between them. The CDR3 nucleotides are TGTGCCATCAGTGAGTCCGACGTGGTGCGGGAGCTGTTTTTT. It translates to CAISESDVVRELFF.

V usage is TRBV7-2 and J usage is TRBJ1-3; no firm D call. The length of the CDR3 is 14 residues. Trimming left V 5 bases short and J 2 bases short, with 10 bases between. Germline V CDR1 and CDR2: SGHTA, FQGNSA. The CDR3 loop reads CASSLHRAGNTIYF. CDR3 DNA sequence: TGTGCCAGCAGCCTACACCGGGCTGGAAACACCATATATTTT. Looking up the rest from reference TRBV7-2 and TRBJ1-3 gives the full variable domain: GAGVSQSPSNKVTEKGKDVELRCDPISGHTALYWYRQSLGQGLEFLIYFQGNSAPDKSGLPSDRFSAERTGGSVSTLTIQRTQQEDSAVYLCASSLHRAGNTIYFGEGSWLTVV.

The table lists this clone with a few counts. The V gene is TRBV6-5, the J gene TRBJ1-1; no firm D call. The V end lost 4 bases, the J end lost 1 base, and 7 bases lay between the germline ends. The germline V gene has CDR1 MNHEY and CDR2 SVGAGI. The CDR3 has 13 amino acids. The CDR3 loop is CASSSPGNTEAFF. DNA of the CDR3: TGTGCCAGCAGTTCCCCGGGGAACACTGAAGCTTTCTTT.

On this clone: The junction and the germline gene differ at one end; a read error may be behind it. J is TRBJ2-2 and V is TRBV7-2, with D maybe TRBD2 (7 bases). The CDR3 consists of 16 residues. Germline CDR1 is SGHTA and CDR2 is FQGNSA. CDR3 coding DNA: TGTGCCAGCAGCGTCGAGGGGGGGAGGAACGCCGGGGAGCTGTTTTTT. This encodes CASSVEGGRNAGELFF.

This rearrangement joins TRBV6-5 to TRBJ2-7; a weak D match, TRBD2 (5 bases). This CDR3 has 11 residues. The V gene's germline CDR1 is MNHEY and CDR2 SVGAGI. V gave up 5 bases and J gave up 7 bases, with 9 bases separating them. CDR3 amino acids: CASSRGEEQYF. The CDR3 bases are TGTGCCAGCAGTCGGGGAGAAGAGCAGTACTTC.

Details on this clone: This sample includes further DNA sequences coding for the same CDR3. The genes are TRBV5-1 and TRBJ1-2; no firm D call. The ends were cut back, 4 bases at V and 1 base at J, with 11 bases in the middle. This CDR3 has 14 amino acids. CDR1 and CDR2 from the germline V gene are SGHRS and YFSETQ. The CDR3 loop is CASSPYDGNYGYTF. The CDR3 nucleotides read TGCGCCAGCAGCCCGTACGATGGTAACTATGGCTACACCTTC.

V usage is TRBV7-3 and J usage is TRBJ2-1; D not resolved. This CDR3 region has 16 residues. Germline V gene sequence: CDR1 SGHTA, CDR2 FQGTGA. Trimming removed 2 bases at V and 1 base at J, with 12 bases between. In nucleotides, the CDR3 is TGTGCCAGCAGCTTAGCGACCCAGGCTTCCTACAATGAGCAGTTCTTC. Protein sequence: CASSLATQASYNEQFF.

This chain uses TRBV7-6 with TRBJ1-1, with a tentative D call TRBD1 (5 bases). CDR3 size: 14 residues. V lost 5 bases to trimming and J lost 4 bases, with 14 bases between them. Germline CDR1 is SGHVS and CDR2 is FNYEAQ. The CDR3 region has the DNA TGTGCCAGCAGCGAAGGGGTGGTGGGCACTGAAGCTTTCTTT. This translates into CASSEGVVGTEAFF.